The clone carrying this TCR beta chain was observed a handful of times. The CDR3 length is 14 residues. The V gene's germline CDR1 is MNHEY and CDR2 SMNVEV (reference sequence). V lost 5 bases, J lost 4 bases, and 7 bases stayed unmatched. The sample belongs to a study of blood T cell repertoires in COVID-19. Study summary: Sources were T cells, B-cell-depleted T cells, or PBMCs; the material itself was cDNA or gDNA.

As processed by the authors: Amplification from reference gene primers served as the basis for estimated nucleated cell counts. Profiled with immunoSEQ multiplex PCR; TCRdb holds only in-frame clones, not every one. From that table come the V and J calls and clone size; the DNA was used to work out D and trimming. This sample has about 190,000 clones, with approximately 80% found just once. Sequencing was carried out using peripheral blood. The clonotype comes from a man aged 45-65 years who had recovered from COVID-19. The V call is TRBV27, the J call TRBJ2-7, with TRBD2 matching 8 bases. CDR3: CASSPLGLVYEQYF. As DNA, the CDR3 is TGTGCCAGCAGTCCCCTGGGACTAGTATACGAGCAGTACTTC.